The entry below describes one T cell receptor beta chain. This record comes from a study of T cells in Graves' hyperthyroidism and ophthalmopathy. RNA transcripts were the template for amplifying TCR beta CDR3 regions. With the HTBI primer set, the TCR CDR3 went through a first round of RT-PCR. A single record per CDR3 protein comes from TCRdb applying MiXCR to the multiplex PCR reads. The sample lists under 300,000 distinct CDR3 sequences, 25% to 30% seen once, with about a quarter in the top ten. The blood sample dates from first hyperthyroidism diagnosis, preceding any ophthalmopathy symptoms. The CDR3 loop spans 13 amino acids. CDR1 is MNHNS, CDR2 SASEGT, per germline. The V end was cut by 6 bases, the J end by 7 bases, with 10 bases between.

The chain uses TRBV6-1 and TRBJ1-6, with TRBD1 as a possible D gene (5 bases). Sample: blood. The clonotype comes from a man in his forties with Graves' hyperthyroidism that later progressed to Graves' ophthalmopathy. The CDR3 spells CASRGVPNSPLHF. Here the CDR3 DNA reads TGTGCCAGCAGAGGGGTCCCAAATTCACCCCTCCACTTT.